This T cell receptor (beta chain) was identified during a study of blood T cell repertoires in COVID-19 (dated by TCRdb to 2019 to 2021). Context from the whole study: Samples from collaborators originated in the United States, Italy and Spain and spanned both the acute and convalescent phases of COVID-19. The dataset comprised deeply sampled blood TCRbeta repertoires from subjects exposed to, actively infected with, or recovered from COVID-19. HLA class I and class II types, where available, came from metadata supplied by the sample provider rather than from assay-based typing. The prospective study material was composed of cDNA or gDNA derived from T cells, B-cell-depleted T cells, or PBMCs. Samples came from the ongoing ImmuneRACE study (first 160 participants) plus 1,254 subjects from 6 global collaborators. The repertoires were made available in a free public database intended to serve as a resource for research on the immune response to SARS-CoV-2. The sample metadata nearly always contained a de-identified subject ID, COVID-19 status, age in years and sex.

Broad study findings and their caveats: Clinical and demographic metadata were provided uncurated, with the amount varying by source and participant.

TCRbeta CDR3 regions were amplified from genomic DNA by means of the immunoSEQ Assay, a bias-controlled multiplex PCR. On the authors' methods: The number of nucleated cells in each sample was estimated from the amplification of reference gene primers within the assay. To quantify the absolute abundance of each unique TCRbeta CDR3 rearrangement, sequence reads were collapsed and filtered. Productive Simpson clonality was computed per sample as the square root of Simpson's diversity index over productive rearrangements. TCRdb re-hosts the immuneACCESS table, in-frame sequences only. Its copies lack some clones; in the studies checked, an unresolved V gene accounts for under half of them, and the cause for the rest is not known. From that table come the V and J calls and clone size; the DNA was used to work out D and trimming. The sample yields roughly 39,000 clones; approximately 85% were counted once. Together, the top ten hold roughly 9.7% of the sample.

As to this clone: The antigen this receptor binds is unknown. No base-level quality is on record; no much larger clone is a single base apart.

Whole blood was collected in K2EDTA tubes by collaborating institutions according to the institutions' own protocols. For TCRbeta analysis, collaborators shipped samples in one of three forms: frozen whole blood, isolated PBMCs, or DNA extracted from either of those sample types. CDR1 and CDR2 (LGHDT, YNNKEL) derive from the germline V gene (reference sequence). V is cut by 0 bases and J by 5 bases, and the space between the germline ends is 16 bases. From the cysteine up to the phenylalanine, the CDR3 has a length of 16 residues. Just the 48-base CDR3 DNA is kept, in frame starting at base 1. This TCR was recovered from a human donor in a cohort sampled during active COVID-19. Recombination connected TRBV3-1 (or the pseudogene TRBV3-2) to TRBJ1-2; 5 matching bases give a weak D call of TRBD1. What was sequenced was peripheral blood. The CDR3 amino acid sequence is: CASSQDGGVAAYGYTF. The DNA sequence is given as TGTGCCAGCAGCCAAGATGGGGGGGTCGCCGCGTATGGCTACACCTTC.